These T cell receptor beta chains were read from a single sample in a study of metastatic and nonmetastatic thyroid tumors. TCRdb re-analyzed the PCR reads using MiXCR. The data show about 62,000 clones, more than 3.5% seen once. The specimen sequenced was blood. The receptors derive from a female donor with papillary thyroid cancer or a benign thyroid nodule (not recorded which). Some clones in this sample may be carry-over from other donors' samples. The CDR3 runs from the conserved cysteine through the conserved F or W. Each record gives: V gene, CDR3 length, J gene, clone size, CDR3 protein. Clone size is not always given. Where it is, it says once, few, many or a class for expanded clones.

V: TRBV7-2; length: 15; J: TRBJ2-7; size: many; CDR3: CASSKGVLSSYEQYF
V: TRBV12-3/TRBV12-4; length: 14; J: TRBJ1-3; size: many; CDR3: CASSFRGSGNTIYF
V: TRBV5-4; length: 14; J: TRBJ2-7; size: many; CDR3: CASSLGRVPYEQYF
V: TRBV6-6; length: 15; J: TRBJ1-5; size: many; CDR3: CASSYTRDSNQPQHF
V: TRBV7-2; length: 23; J: TRBJ2-3; size: many; CDR3: CASSLARRGTSGEHSSSTDTQYF
V: TRBV7-3; length: 13; J: TRBJ2-7; size: many; CDR3: CASSFGQGTPQDF
V: TRBV12-3/TRBV12-4; length: 12; J: TRBJ2-7; size: many; CDR3: CASRGRTYEQYF
V: TRBV28; length: 16; J: TRBJ1-5; size: NA; CDR3: CASSPNGQGSYQPQHF
V: TRBV24-1; length: 13; J: TRBJ2-2; size: NA; CDR3: CATEIISTGELFF
V: TRBV6-1; length: 15; J: TRBJ2-7; size: many; CDR3: CASSILAGDKYEQYF
V: TRBV6-5; length: 14; J: TRBJ2-7; size: many; CDR3: CASSYNSGPYEQYF
V: TRBV30; length: 15; J: TRBJ1-5; size: many; CDR3: CAWSAGTGRDQPQHF
V: TRBV6-1; length: 14; J: TRBJ2-1; size: NA; CDR3: CASSEATSGGALFF
V: TRBV5-1; length: 16; J: TRBJ2-6; size: many; CDR3: CASSLDPGPGANVLTF
V: TRBV24-1; length: 15; J: TRBJ2-3; size: many; CDR3: CATSLASGVTDTQYF
V: TRBV11-3; length: 13; J: TRBJ2-7; size: many; CDR3: CASSFQTGNEQYF
V: TRBV20-1; length: 19; J: TRBJ2-7; size: many; CDR3: CSARDSRTSGRISSYEQYF
V: TRBV5-1; length: 14; J: TRBJ1-3; size: NA; CDR3: CASSLAGYGNTIYF
V: TRBV4-2; length: 18; J: TRBJ2-1; size: few; CDR3: CASSQVPGGTSAYNEQFF
V: TRBV10-3; length: 17; J: TRBJ2-2; size: few; CDR3: CAIRPGLAGASTVELFF
V: TRBV3-1; length: 15; J: TRBJ2-4; size: many; CDR3: CASSQDGGSQNIQYF
V: TRBV28; length: 15; J: TRBJ2-2; size: NA; CDR3: CSSRAGTITSWELFF
V: TRBV28; length: 14; J: TRBJ1-5; size: NA; CDR3: CASRGSGSNQPQHF
V: TRBV2; length: 15; J: TRBJ1-5; size: many; CDR3: CASSEEISSNQPQHF
V: TRBV12-3/TRBV12-4; length: 16; J: TRBJ2-6; size: many; CDR3: CASGGGQGAGANVLTF
V: TRBV5-6; length: 12; J: TRBJ2-2; size: many; CDR3: CASSPRLGELFF
V: TRBV7-7; length: 15; J: TRBJ2-1; size: many; CDR3: CASSKLAGDYNEQFF
V: TRBV28; length: 17; J: TRBJ2-7; size: NA; CDR3: CASHNSGTGGSTYEQYF
V: TRBV28; length: 15; J: TRBJ2-1; size: few; CDR3: CASSYLLGRLLEQFF
V: TRBV6-1; length: 16; J: TRBJ2-6; size: many; CDR3: CASSDTQGAGANVLTF
V: TRBV6-1; length: 13; J: TRBJ1-2; size: NA; CDR3: CASKVQGADGYTF
V: TRBV5-8; length: 12; J: TRBJ1-2; size: NA; CDR3: CASSFRVGGYTF
V: TRBV5-6; length: 13; J: TRBJ2-5; size: many; CDR3: CASTPANKETQYF
V: TRBV3-1; length: 16; J: TRBJ2-5; size: many; CDR3: CASSLPSAWHQETQYF
V: TRBV2; length: 14; J: TRBJ2-3; size: many; CDR3: CASSYTDSTDTQYF
V: TRBV6-2/TRBV6-3; length: 14; J: TRBJ2-1; size: medium-sized; CDR3: CASSYSPEYNEQFF